This record covers a single TCR beta chain. Data came from immunoSEQ multiplex PCR; TCRdb stores just in-frame clones and leaves some out. Of approximately 640,000 clones in the sample, 72% were seen once. Per the germline V gene, CDR1 is SGHRS and CDR2 is YFSETQ. This CDR3 comprises 13 residues. J gave up 6 bases and V 4 bases, and 4 bases lay outside the gene matches. The sample originates from a study of shared clonotypes between healthy human individuals. The rearrangement uses TRBV5-1 and TRBJ1-2; 9 positions agree with TRBD1. Sequencing used memory CD4+ T cells sorted from blood. The subset was: CD45RA-negative fraction. The TCR was taken from a woman aged 25 to 39 in good health. The CDR3 nucleotides read TGCGCCAGCAGCCTGAGACAGGGGGATGGCTACACCTTC. This translates into CASSLRQGDGYTF.